This is a list of T cell receptor beta chains from one sample in a study of T cell clonotyping in hematopoietic cell transplantation. Sequencing was performed with immunoSEQ multiplex PCR; in TCRdb, only in-frame clones are kept and a portion is missing. This repertoire shows about 6,000 clones, around 82% found once; its top ten account for roughly 34%. The source was peripheral blood mononuclear cells, collected 180 days after allogeneic stem cell transplant. These receptors all come from a male patient between 65 and 85 years old who had an allogeneic stem cell transplant from an unrelated donor, so T cells may come from the graft donor. Some clones in this sample may be carry-over from other donors' samples. CDR3s include the opening cysteine and the closing phenylalanine or tryptophan. The D gene is left open where the match is weak. Where a row states a size, it is once, few, many or the class of an expanded clone; other rows omit it.

cdr3_nt: TGTGCCAGCAGTTACGTAGGGGTTCTGGCCCAAGAGACCCAGTACTTC
cdr3_aa: CASSYVGVLAQETQYF
j_call: TRBJ2-5
clone_size: NA
v_call: TRBV6-5
d_call: NA

cdr3_nt: TGTGCCAGCAGCCAAAACAGGGCCTCCTACGAGCAGTACTTC
cdr3_aa: CASSQNRASYEQYF
j_call: TRBJ2-7
clone_size: few
v_call: TRBV14
d_call: NA

cdr3_nt: TGCGCCAGCAGGAGGGGTGACGGCCAAGAGACCCAGTACTTC
cdr3_aa: CASRRGDGQETQYF
j_call: TRBJ2-5
clone_size: NA
v_call: TRBV5-1
d_call: NA

cdr3_nt: TGCGCCAGCAGCCCCGAGAGGGGGTCCGAAAAACTGTTTTTT
cdr3_aa: CASSPERGSEKLFF
j_call: TRBJ1-4
clone_size: NA
v_call: TRBV5-1
d_call: NA

cdr3_nt: TGTGCCAGCAGCCAAGATAGTTCGGAACGCTACGAGCAGTACTTC
cdr3_aa: CASSQDSSERYEQYF
j_call: TRBJ2-7
clone_size: NA
v_call: TRBV14
d_call: NA

cdr3_nt: TGTGCCAGCACGCAGGGCCCTGAAGCTTTCTTT
cdr3_aa: CASTQGPEAFF
j_call: TRBJ1-1
clone_size: once
v_call: TRBV6-6
d_call: NA

cdr3_nt: TGTGCCAGCAGCCCCCCCCAGGAGGGGGAGCTGTTTTTT
cdr3_aa: CASSPPQEGELFF
j_call: TRBJ2-2
clone_size: NA
v_call: TRBV7-9
d_call: NA

cdr3_nt: TGTGCCAGCAGCTTACTCGGACTAGCGGGGACGCAGTATTTT
cdr3_aa: CASSLLGLAGTQYF
j_call: TRBJ2-3
clone_size: NA
v_call: TRBV6-5
d_call: TRBD2

cdr3_nt: TGTGCCAGCCGGGGGGGGGATTACGAGCAGTACTTC
cdr3_aa: CASRGGDYEQYF
j_call: TRBJ2-7
clone_size: NA
v_call: TRBV28
d_call: TRBD2

cdr3_nt: TGTGCCAGCATGTTCGGATTGAACACTGAAGCTTTCTTT
cdr3_aa: CASMFGLNTEAFF
j_call: TRBJ1-1
clone_size: NA
v_call: TRBV6-1
d_call: NA

cdr3_nt: TGCAGCGTTGAGGGAGCTGGAGAGGGGGGTGAGCAGTTCTTC
cdr3_aa: CSVEGAGEGGEQFF
j_call: TRBJ2-1
clone_size: large
v_call: TRBV29-1
d_call: NA

cdr3_nt: TGTGCCAGCAGTTTACTTGGGACTAGCTTTAGGGGTGAGCAGTTCTTC
cdr3_aa: CASSLLGTSFRGEQFF
j_call: TRBJ2-1
clone_size: NA
v_call: TRBV27
d_call: TRBD2

cdr3_nt: TGTGCCAGCAGCTTAGGGGGGCGGATAAGCTCCTACAATGAGCAGTTCTTC
cdr3_aa: CASSLGGRISSYNEQFF
j_call: TRBJ2-1
clone_size: NA
v_call: TRBV7-2
d_call: NA

cdr3_nt: TGTGCCTGGAGTGTACTAGCGGGTACGCAGTATTTT
cdr3_aa: CAWSVLAGTQYF
j_call: TRBJ2-3
clone_size: NA
v_call: TRBV30
d_call: TRBD2

cdr3_nt: TGTGCCAGCAGCCCAGGGACAGGGGAGGGATACATTCAGTACTTC
cdr3_aa: CASSPGTGEGYIQYF
j_call: TRBJ2-4
clone_size: NA
v_call: TRBV7-3
d_call: TRBD1